This T cell receptor (beta chain) was recovered during a study of CD8 T cells in ankylosing spondylitis. Study findings and constraints: In ankylosing spondylitis blood, a motif of about 8 highly homologous TCR beta variants appeared characteristic.

CDR3 length: 15 amino acids. Unmatched junction bases numbered 7, after V lost 7 bases and J lost 5 bases. TCRdb redid the calling of the 5' RACE reads with MiXCR, one entry per CDR3 protein. Here the sample spans roughly 670,000 distinct CDR3 sequences, 15% to 20% being singletons. Notes on this clonotype: Its specificity is unknown.

The clonotype comes from a male donor with ankylosing spondylitis. The sequenced material came from blood, either unsorted or a sorted T cell fraction (not recorded which). The chain carries TRBV12-3 or TRBV12-4 and TRBJ1-5, with TRBD1 identical over 11 bases. In DNA, the CDR3 is TGTGCCAGCACCTGGACAGGGGGCAACGATCAGCCCCAGCATTTT. Protein: CASTWTGGNDQPQHF.